Listed here is a single T cell receptor beta chain. Here immunoSEQ multiplex PCR was the method, and the copy in TCRdb shows in-frame clones only, minus some. The repertoire consists of 630,000 or so clones, with about 90% occurring once and the leading ten covering about 0.0094%. This record belongs to a study of shared T cell receptors in the human thymus. The same specimen was also included in a second study, on human thymus T cells. Per that paper: Healthy Finnish infants undergoing corrective surgery for congenital heart defects provided the donor material. Thymus tissue for the work was resected from patients undergoing corrective heart surgery. An apparent bias in V and J gene usage was seen in thymic and blood repertoires. Unrelated individuals were reported by related research to share highly overlapping thymic repertoires.

The sequenced material came from thymocytes. This receptor was obtained from a boy under two years old with a congenital heart defect.

The CDR3 loop is CASSAGTSGYNEQFF. The CDR3, as DNA: TGTGCCAGCAGCGCCGGGACTAGCGGCTACAATGAGCAGTTCTTC. This chain joins TRBV2 and TRBJ2-1; 11 bases fit TRBD2. CDR1 and CDR2 from the germline V gene are SNHLY and FYNNEI. This CDR3 has 15 amino acids. The V gene end was trimmed by 6 bases and the J gene end by 3 bases; junction bases not matched to a gene: 4.